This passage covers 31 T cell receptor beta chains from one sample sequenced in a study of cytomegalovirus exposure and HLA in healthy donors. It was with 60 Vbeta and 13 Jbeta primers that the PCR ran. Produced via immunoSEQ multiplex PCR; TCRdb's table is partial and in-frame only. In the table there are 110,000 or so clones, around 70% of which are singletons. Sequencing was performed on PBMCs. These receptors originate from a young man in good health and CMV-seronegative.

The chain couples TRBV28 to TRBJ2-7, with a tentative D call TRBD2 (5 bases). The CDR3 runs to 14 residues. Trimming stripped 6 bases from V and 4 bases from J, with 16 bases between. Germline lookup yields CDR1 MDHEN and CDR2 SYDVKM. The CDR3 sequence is CASRNRDNRYEQYF. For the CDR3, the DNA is TGTGCCAGCAGGAACCGGGATAATCGATACGAGCAGTACTTC.

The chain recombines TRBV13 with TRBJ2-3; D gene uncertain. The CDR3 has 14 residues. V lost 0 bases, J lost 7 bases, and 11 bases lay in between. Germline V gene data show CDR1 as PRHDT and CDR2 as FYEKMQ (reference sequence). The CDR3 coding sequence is TGTGCCAGCAGCTTAGGCCGTACCCTACATACGCAGTATTTT. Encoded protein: CASSLGRTLHTQYF.

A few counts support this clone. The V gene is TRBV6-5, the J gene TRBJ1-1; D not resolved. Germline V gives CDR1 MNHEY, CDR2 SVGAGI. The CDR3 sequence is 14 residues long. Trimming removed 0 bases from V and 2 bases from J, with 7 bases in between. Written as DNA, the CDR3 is TGTGCCAGCAGTTACTCGAGAATTAACACTGAAGCTTTCTTT. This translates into CASSYSRINTEAFF.

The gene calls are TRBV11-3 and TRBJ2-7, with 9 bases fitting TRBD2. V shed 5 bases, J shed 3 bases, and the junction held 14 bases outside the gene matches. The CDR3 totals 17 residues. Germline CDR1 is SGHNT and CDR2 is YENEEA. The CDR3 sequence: CASSHIAGLAPSYEQYF. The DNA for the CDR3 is TGTGCCAGCAGCCACATTGCAGGACTAGCGCCAAGCTACGAGCAGTACTTC.

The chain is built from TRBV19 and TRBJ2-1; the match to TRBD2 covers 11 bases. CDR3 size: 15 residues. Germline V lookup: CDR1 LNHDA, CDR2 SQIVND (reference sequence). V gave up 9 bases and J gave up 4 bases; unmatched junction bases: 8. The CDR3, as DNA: TGTGCCAGCCGACTAGCGGGAACCCTATACAATGAGCAGTTCTTC. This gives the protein CASRLAGTLYNEQFF.

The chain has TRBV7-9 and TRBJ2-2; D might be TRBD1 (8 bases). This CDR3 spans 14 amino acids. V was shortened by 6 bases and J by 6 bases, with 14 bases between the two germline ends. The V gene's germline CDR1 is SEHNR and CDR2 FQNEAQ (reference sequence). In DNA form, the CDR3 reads TGTGCCAGCAGTGGACAGGGAGGGGCCGGGGAGCTGTTTTTT. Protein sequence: CASSGQGGAGELFF.

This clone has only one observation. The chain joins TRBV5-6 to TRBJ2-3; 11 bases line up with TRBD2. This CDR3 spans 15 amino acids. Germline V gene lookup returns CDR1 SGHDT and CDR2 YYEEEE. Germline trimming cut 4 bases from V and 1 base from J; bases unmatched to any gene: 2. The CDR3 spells CASSQGLAGTDTQYF. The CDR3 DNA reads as TGTGCCAGCAGCCAGGGACTAGCGGGCACAGATACGCAGTATTTT.

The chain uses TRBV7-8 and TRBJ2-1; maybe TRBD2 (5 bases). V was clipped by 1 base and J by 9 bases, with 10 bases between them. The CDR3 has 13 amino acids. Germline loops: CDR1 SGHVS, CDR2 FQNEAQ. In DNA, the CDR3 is TGTGCCAGCAGCTTAGTGGGAGTCACTGAGCAGTTCTTC. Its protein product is CASSLVGVTEQFF.

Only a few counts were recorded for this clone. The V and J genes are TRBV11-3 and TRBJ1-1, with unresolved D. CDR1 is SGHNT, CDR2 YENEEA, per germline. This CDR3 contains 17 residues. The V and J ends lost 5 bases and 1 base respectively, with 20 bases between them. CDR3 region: CASSLTYWTEGNTEAFF. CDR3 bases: TGTGCCAGCAGCCTAACCTACTGGACGGAGGGGAACACTGAAGCTTTCTTT.

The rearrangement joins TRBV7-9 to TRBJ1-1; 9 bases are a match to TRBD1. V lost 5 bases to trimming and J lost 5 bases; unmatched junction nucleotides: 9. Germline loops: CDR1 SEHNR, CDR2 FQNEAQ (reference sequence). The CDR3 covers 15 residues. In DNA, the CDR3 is TGTGCCAGCAGCATTCAGGGACAGGGAAGGACTGAAGCTTTCTTT. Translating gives CASSIQGQGRTEAFF.

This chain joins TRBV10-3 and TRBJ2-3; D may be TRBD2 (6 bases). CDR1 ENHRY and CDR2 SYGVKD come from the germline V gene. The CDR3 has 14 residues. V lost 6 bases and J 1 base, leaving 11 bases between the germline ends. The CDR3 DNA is TGTGCCATCAGGCGGGAAGGGGGCACAGATACGCAGTATTTT. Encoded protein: CAIRREGGTDTQYF.

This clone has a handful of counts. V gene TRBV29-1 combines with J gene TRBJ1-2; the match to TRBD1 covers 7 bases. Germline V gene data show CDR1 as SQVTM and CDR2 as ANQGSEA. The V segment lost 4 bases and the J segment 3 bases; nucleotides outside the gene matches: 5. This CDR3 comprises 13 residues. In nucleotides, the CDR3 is TGCAGCGTTGGGCAGGGGGGCGACTATGGCTACACCTTC. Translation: CSVGQGGDYGYTF.

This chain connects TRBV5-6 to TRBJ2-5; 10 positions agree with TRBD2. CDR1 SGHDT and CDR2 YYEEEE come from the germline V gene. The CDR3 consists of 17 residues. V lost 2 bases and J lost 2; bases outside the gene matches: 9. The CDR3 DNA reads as TGTGCCAGCAGCTTTAGTCTGCAGCGGGAGGGACAAGAGACCCAGTACTTC. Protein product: CASSFSLQREGQETQYF.

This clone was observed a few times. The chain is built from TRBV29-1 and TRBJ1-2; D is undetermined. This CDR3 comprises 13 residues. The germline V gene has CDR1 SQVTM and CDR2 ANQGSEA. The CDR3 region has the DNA TGCAGTTTTACCCCCCGGGGAGGGAACCACTACACCTTC. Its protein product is CSFTPRGGNHYTF. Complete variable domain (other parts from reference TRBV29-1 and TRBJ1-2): SAVISQKPSRDICQRGTSLTIQCQVDSQVTMMFWYRQQPGQSLTLIATANQGSEATYESGFVIDKFPISRPNLTFSTLTVSNMSPEDSSIYLCSFTPRGGNHYTFGSGTRLTVV.

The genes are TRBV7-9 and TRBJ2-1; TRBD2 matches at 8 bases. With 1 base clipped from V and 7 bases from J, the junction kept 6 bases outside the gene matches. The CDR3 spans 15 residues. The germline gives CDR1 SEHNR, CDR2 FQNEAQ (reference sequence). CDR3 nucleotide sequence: TGTGCCAGCAGCTTAGACAGCGGGAGACGGAATGAGCAGTTCTTC. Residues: CASSLDSGRRNEQFF.

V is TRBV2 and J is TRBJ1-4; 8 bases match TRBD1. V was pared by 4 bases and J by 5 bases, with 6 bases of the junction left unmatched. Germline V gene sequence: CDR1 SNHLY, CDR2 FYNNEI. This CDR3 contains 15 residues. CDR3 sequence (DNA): TGTGCCAGCAGTGCCTCGACAGGGGTGAATGAAAAACTGTTTTTT. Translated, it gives CASSASTGVNEKLFF. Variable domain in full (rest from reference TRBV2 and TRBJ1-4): EPEVTQTPSHQVTQMGQEVILRCVPISNHLYFYWYRQILGQKVEFLVSFYNNEISEKSEIFDDQFSVERPDGSNFTLKIRSTKLEDSAMYFCASSASTGVNEKLFFGSGTQLSVL.

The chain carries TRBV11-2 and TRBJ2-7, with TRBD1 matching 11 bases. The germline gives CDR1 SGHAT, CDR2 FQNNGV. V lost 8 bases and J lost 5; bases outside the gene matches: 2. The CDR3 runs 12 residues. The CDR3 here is CASGQGAHEQYF. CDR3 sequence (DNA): TGTGCCAGCGGACAGGGGGCCCACGAGCAGTACTTC.

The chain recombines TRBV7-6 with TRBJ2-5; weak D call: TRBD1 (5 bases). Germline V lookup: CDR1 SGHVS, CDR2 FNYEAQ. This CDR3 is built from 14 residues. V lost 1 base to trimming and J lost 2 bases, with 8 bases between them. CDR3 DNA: TGTGCCAGCAGCTTAGGGGGCAAACAAGAGACCCAGTACTTC. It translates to CASSLGGKQETQYF.

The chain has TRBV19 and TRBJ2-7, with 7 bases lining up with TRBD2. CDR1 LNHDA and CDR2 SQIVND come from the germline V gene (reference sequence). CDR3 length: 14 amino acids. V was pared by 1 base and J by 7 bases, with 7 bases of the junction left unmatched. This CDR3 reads CASSIGRSSGEQYF. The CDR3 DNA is TGTGCCAGTAGTATAGGTCGTTCTAGCGGAGAGCAGTACTTC. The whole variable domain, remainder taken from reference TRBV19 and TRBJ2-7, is DGGITQSPKYLFRKEGQNVTLSCEQNLNHDAMYWYRQDPGQGLRLIYYSQIVNDFQKGDIAEGYSVSREKKESFPLTVTSAQKNPTAFYLCASSIGRSSGEQYFGPGTRLTVT.

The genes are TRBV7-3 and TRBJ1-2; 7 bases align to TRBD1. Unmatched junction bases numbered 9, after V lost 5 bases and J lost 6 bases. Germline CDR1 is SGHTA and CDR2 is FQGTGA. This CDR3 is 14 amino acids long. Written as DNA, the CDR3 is TGTGCCAGCAGCGAGTGGACAGGACCCAATGGCTACACCTTC. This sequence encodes CASSEWTGPNGYTF.

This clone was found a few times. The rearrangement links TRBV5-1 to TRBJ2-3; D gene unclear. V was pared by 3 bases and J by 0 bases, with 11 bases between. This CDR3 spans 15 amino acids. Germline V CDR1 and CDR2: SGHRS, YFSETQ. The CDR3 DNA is TGCGCCAGCAGCTCCGTGGTGGCTAGCACAGATACGCAGTATTTT. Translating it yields CASSSVVASTDTQYF.

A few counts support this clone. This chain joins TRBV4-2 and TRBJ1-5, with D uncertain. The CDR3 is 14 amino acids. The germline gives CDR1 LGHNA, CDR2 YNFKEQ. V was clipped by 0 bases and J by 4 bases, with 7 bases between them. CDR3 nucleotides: TGTGCCAGCAGCCAAGACGGTGTAAATCAGCCCCAGCATTTT. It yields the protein CASSQDGVNQPQHF.

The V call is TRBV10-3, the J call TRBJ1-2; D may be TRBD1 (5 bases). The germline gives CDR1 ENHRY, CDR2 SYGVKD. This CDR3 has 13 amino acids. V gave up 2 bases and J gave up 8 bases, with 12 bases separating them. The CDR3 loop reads CAISEDQGGGYTF. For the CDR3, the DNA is TGTGCCATCAGTGAGGATCAGGGTGGAGGCTACACCTTC.

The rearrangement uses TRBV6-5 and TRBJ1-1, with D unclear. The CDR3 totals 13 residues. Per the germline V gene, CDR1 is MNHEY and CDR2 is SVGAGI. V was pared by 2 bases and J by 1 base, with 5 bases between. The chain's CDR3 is CASSYEQNTEAFF. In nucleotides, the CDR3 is TGTGCCAGCAGTTACGAGCAGAACACTGAAGCTTTCTTT.

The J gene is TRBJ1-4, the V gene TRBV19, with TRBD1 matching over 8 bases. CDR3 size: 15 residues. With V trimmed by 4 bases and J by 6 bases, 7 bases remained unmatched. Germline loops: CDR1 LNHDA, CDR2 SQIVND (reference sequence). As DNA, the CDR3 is TGTGCCAGTAGTAGACAGGGGTGGAACGATGAAAAACTGTTTTTT. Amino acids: CASSRQGWNDEKLFF.

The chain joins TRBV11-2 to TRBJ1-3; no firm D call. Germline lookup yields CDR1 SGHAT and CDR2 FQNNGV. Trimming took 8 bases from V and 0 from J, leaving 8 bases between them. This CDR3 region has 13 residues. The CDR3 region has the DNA TGTGCCAGCCGGCGGAGCTCTGGAAACACCATATATTTT. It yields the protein CASRRSSGNTIYF.

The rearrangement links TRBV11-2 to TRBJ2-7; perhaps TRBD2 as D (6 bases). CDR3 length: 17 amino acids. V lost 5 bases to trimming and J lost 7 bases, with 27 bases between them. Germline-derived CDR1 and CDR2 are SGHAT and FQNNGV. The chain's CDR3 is CASSRSVAEGSSGEQYF. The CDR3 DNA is TGTGCCAGCAGCCGATCCGTAGCGGAGGGGAGCTCGGGGGAGCAGTACTTC. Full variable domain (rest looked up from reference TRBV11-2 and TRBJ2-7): EAGVAQSPRYKIIEKRQSVAFWCNPISGHATLYWYQQILGQGPKLLIQFQNNGVVDDSQLPKDRFSAERLKGVDSTLKIQPAKLEDSAVYLCASSRSVAEGSSGEQYFGPGTRLTVT.

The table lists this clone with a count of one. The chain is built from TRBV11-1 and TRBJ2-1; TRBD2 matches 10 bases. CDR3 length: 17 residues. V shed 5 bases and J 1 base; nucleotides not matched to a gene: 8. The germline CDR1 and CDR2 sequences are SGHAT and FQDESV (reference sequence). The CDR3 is CASSTPSSGSSYNEQFF. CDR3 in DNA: TGTGCCAGCAGCACCCCCTCTAGCGGGAGTTCCTACAATGAGCAGTTCTTC.

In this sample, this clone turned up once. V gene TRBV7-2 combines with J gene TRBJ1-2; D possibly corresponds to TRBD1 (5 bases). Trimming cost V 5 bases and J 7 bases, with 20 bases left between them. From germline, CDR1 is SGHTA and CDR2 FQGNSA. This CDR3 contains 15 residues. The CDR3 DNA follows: TGTGCCAGCAGCCAAGTCTGGGCAGGGCCAGGTGGCTACACCTTC. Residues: CASSQVWAGPGGYTF.

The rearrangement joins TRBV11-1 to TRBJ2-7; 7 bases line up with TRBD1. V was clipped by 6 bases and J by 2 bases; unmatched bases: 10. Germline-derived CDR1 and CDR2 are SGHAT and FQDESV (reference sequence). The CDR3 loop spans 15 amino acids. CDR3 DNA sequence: TGTGCCAGCAGTCCAGACAGGGCAAACGCCTACGAGCAGTACTTC. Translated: CASSPDRANAYEQYF.

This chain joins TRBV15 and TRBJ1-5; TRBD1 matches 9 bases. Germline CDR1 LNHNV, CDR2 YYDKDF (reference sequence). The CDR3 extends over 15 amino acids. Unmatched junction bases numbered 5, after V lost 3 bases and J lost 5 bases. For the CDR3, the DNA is TGTGCCACCAGCAGTGAGGGACAGGGCCATCAGCCCCAGCATTTT. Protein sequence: CATSSEGQGHQPQHF.